This T cell receptor beta chain was sequenced during a study of blood T cell repertoires in COVID-19. This CDR3 is 14 amino acids long. Germline V gene data show CDR1 as SNHLY and CDR2 as FYNNEI. The ends lost 8 bases at V and 4 bases at J; junction bases unmatched: 9. This clone was observed a single time. The method was immunoSEQ multiplex PCR; TCRdb's version includes in-frame clones alone and lacks a portion of them. Of some 150,000 clones listed, approximately 85% are singletons. The genes are TRBV2 and TRBJ1-2, with 8 bases matching TRBD1. This receptor was identified in a man between 35 and 55 years old with acute or convalescent COVID-19. Material: peripheral blood. The CDR3 here is CASLTQGEVYGYTF. DNA of the CDR3: TGTGCCAGCTTAACACAGGGGGAAGTCTATGGCTACACCTTC.